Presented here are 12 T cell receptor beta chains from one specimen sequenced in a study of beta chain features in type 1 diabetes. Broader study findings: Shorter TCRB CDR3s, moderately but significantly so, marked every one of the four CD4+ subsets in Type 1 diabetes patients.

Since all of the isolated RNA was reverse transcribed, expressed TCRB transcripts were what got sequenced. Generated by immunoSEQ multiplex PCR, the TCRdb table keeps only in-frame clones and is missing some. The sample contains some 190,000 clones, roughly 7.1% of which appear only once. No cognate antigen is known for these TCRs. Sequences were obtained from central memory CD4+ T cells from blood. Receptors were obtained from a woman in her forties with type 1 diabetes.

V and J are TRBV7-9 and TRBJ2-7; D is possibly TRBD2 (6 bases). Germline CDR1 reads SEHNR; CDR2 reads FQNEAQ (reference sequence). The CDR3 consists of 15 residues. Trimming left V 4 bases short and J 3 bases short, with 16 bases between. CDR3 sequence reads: CASSSPDGGVYEQYF. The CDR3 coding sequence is TGTGCCAGCAGCTCTCCCGACGGGGGTGTCTACGAGCAGTACTTC.

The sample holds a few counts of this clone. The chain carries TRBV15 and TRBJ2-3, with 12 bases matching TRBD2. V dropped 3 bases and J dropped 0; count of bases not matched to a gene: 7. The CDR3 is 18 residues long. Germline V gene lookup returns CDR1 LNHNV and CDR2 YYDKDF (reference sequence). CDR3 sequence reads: CATSRPGTSGLSTDTQYF. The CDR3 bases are TGTGCCACCAGCAGGCCTGGGACTAGCGGGTTAAGCACAGATACGCAGTATTTT.

CDR3 nucleotides: TGTGCCAGTAGTCCCTCCCAGGGGAAGAGCAATCAGCCCCAGCATTTT. It yields the protein CASSPSQGKSNQPQHF. The V gene is TRBV19, the J gene TRBJ1-5; D may be TRBD1 (6 bases). The CDR3 runs 16 residues. Deletions cut 5 bases from V and 1 base from J, with 15 bases between. Looked up from germline, CDR1 is LNHDA and CDR2 is SQIVND (reference sequence).

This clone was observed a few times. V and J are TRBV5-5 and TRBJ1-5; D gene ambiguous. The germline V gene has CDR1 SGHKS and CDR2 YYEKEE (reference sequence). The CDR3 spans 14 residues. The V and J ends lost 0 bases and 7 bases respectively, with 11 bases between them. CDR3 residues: CASSLEAGGQPQHF. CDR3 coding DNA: TGTGCCAGCAGCTTGGAAGCAGGAGGGCAGCCCCAGCATTTT.

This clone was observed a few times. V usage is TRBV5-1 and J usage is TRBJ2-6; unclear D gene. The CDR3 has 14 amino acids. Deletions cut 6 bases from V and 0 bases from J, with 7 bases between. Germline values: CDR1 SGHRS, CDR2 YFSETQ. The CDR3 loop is CASNRVSGANVLTF. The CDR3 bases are TGCGCCAGCAACAGAGTCTCTGGGGCCAACGTCCTGACTTTC.

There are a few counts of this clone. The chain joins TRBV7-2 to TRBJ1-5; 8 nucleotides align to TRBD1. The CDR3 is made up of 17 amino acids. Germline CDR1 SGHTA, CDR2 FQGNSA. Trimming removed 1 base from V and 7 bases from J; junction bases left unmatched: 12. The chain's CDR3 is CASSLGSTGAYNQPQHF. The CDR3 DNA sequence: TGTGCCAGCAGCTTAGGGTCGACAGGGGCATACAACCAGCCCCAGCATTTT.

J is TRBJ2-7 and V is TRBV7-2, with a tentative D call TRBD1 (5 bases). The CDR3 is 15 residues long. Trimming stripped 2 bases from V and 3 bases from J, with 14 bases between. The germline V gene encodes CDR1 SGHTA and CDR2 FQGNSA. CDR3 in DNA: TGTGCCAGCAGCTTATCGTGGCAGGGCGGCTACGAGCAGTACTTC. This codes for CASSLSWQGGYEQYF.

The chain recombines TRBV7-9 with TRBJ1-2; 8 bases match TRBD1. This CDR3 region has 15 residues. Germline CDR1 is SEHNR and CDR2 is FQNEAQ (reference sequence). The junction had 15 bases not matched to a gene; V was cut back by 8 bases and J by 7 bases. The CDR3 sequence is CASALGDRGVRGYTF. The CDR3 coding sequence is TGTGCCAGCGCCCTGGGTGACAGGGGAGTTCGTGGCTACACCTTC.

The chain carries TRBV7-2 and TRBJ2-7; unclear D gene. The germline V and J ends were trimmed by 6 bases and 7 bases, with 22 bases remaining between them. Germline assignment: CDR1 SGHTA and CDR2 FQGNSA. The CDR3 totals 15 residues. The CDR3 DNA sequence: TGTGCCAGCAGTCCTAAGACACTGACCTCTATGGAGCAGTACTTC. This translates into CASSPKTLTSMEQYF.

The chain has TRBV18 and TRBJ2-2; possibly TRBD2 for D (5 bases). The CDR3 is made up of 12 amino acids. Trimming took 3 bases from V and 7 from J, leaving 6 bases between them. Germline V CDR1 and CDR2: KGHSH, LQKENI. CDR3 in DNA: TGTGCCAGCTCACCGGAGGACGGGGAGCTGTTTTTT. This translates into CASSPEDGELFF.

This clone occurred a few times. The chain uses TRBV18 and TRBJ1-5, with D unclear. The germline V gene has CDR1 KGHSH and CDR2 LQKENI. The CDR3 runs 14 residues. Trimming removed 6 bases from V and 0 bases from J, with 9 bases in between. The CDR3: CASSYRNSNQPQHF. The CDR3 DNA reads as TGTGCCAGCTCTTACAGAAATAGCAATCAGCCCCAGCATTTT.

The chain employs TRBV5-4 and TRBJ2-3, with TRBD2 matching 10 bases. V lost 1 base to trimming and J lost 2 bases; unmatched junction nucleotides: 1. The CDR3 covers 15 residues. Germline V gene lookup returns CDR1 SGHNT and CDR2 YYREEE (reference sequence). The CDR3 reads CASSLTSGTTDTQYF. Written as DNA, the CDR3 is TGTGCCAGCAGCTTGACTAGCGGGACCACAGATACGCAGTATTTT.